This T cell receptor (beta chain) derives from a study of T cell responses to AZD1222 COVID-19 vaccine. Study-level points and caveats: Donor demographics were predominantly white British with a female majority; clonal diversity may be underestimated.

V lost 3 bases and J lost 8, with 8 bases in between. In germline, CDR1 is SNHLY, CDR2 FYNNEI. The CDR3 is 12 residues long. This clone was found once. The antigen is unknown. Assay: immunoSEQ multiplex PCR; the TCRdb copy retains only in-frame clones and omits some. The sample holds 120,000 to 150,000 clones, about 88% seen once. This chain connects TRBV2 to TRBJ1-3; D is unresolved. The clonotype was recovered from an adult in good health. Sample: peripheral blood, taken on day 0 of AZD1222 vaccination. DNA for the CDR3: TGTGCCAGCAGTGATGAAGTGGACACCATATATTTT. Translating gives CASSDEVDTIYF.